This T cell receptor beta chain originates from a study of blood T cells in healthy people across ages. Overall study results and limits: Both naive CD4+ cell counts and diversity were greater in long-lived donors than in aged donors. Roughly linear age-related decline in beta diversity appeared, significant by age about 37.

A second PCR, run for about 7 to 11 cycles, used a sample-barcoded 5' primer plus a J-beta primer mix. TCRdb fed the 5' RACE reads into MiXCR, producing one record per CDR3 protein. The table has 600,000 to 800,000 distinct CDR3 sequences, around 50% seen once. Germline-derived CDR1 and CDR2 are LNHDA and SQIVND (reference sequence). The CDR3 extends over 15 amino acids. Researchers isolated at least 6.5 million PBMCs per sample. Total RNA, at least 5 micrograms per sample, was extracted from PBMCs. Notes on this clonotype: Its specificity is unknown.

The sequenced sample was blood. This receptor was taken from a woman older than 75 in good health. The chain joins TRBV19 to TRBJ2-5; tentatively, D is TRBD1 (8 bases). The J call may be wrong; the DNA end is better matched by TRBJ2-7. The CDR3 DNA is TGTGCCAGTAGTAGCTACAGGGGGGGAGATGACGAGCAGTACTTC. It translates to CASSSYRGGDDEQYF.